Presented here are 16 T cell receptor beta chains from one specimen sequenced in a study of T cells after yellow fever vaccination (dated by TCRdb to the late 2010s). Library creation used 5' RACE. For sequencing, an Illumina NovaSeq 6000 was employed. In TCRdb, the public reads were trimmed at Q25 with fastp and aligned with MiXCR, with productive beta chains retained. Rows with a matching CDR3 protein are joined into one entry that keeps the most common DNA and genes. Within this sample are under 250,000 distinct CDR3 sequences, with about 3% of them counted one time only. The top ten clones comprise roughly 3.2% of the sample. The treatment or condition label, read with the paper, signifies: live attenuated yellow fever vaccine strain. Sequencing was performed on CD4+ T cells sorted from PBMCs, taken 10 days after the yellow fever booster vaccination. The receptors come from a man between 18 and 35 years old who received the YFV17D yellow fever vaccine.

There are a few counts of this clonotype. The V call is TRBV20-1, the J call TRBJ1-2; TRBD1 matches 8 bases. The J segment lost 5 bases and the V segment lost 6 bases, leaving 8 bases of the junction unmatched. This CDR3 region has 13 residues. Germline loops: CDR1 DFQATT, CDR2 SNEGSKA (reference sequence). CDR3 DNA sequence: TGCAGTGCGACCCCGGGACAGGAATATGGCTACACCTTC. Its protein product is CSATPGQEYGYTF.

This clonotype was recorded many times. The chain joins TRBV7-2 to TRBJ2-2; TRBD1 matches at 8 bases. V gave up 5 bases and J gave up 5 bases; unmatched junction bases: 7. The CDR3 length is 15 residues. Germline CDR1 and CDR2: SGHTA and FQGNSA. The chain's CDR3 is CASSNRDRMTGELFF. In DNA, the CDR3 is TGTGCCAGCAGCAACCGGGACAGGATGACCGGGGAGCTGTTTTTT. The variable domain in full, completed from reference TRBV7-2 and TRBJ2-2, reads GAGVSQSPSNKVTEKGKDVELRCDPISGHTALYWYRQSLGQGLEFLIYFQGNSAPDKSGLPSDRFSAERTGGSVSTLTIQRTQQEDSAVYLCASSNRDRMTGELFFGEGSRLTVL.

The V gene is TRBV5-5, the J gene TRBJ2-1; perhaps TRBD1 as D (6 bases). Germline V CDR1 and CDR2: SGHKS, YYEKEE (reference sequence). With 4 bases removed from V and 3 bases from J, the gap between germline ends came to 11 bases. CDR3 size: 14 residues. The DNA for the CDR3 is TGTGCCAGCAGCAAGGACAGCGTCTACAATGAGCAGTTCTTC. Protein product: CASSKDSVYNEQFF.

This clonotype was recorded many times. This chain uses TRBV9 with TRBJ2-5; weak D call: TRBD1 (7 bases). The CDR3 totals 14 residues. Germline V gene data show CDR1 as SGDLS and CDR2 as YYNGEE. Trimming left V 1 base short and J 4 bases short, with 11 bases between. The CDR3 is CASSVQGGRETQYF. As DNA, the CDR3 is TGTGCCAGCAGCGTACAGGGGGGTCGAGAGACCCAGTACTTC. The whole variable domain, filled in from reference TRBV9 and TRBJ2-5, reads DSGVTQTPKHLITATGQRVTLRCSPRSGDLSVYWYQQSLDQGLQFLIQYYNGEERAKGNILERFSAQQFPDLHSELNLSSLELGDSALYFCASSVQGGRETQYFGPGTRLLVL.

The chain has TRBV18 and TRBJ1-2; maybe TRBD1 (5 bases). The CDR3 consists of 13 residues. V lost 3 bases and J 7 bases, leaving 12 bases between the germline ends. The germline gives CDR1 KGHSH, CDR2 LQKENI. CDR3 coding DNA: TGTGCCAGCTCACCTGGGACGGAGTTTGGCTACACCTTC. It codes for CASSPGTEFGYTF.

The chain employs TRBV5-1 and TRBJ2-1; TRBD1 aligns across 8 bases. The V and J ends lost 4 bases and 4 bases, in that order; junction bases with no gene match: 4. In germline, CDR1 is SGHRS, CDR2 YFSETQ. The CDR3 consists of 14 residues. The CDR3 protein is CASSQGQEYNEQFF. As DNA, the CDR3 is TGCGCCAGCAGCCAGGGACAGGAGTACAATGAGCAGTTCTTC.

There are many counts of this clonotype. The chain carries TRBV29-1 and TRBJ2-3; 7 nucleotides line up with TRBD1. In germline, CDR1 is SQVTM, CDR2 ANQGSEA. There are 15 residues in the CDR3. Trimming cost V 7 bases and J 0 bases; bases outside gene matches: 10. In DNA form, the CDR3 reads TGCAGCGGGTTGGACAGGCGGACTAGCACAGATACGCAGTATTTT. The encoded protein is CSGLDRRTSTDTQYF.

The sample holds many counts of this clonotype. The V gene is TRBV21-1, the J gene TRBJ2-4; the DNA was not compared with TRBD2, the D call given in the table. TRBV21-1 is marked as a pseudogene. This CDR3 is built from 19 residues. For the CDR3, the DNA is TGTGCCAGCAGCAAGAGAGAGATTGGGACGGGAGAAGCCAAAAACATTCAGTACTTC. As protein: CASSKREIGTGEAKNIQYF.

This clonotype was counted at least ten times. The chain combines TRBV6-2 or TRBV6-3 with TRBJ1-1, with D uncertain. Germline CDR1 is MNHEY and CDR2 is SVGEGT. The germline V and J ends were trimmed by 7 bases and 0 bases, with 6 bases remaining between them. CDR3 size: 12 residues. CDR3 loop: CASKTMNTEAFF. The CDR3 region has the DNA TGTGCCAGCAAAACTATGAACACTGAAGCTTTCTTT.

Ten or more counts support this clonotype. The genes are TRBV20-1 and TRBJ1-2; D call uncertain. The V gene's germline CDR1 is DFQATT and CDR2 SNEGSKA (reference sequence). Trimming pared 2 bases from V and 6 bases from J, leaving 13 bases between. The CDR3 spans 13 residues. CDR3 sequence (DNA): TGCAGTGCTAGAACTCAGGACCGGGATGGCTACACCTTC. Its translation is CSARTQDRDGYTF.

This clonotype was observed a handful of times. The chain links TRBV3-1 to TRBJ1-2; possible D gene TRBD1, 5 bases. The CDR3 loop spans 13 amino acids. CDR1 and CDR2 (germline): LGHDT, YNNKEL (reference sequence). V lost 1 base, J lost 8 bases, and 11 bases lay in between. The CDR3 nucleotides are TGTGCCAGCAGCCAAGGAGGGGCTGACGGCTACACCTTC. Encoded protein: CASSQGGADGYTF.

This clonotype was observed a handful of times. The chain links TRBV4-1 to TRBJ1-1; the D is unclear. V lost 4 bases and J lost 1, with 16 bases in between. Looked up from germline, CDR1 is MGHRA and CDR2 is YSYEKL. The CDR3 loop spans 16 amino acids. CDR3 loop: CASSPRVSYPNTEAFF. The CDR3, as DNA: TGCGCCAGCAGCCCCCGGGTTTCTTACCCGAACACTGAAGCTTTCTTT.

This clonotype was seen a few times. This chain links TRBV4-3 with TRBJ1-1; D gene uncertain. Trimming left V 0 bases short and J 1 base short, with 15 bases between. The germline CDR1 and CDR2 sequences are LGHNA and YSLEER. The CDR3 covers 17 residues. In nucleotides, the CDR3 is TGCGCCAGCAGCCAAGATCTAGGGCGGGAGGCGAACACTGAAGCTTTCTTT. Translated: CASSQDLGREANTEAFF.

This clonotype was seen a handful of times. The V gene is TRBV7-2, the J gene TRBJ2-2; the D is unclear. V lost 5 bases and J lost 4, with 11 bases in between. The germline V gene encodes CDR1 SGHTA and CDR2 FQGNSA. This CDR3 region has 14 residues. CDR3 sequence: CASSPEATTGELFF. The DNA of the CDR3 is TGTGCCAGCAGCCCCGAGGCCACCACCGGGGAGCTGTTTTTT.

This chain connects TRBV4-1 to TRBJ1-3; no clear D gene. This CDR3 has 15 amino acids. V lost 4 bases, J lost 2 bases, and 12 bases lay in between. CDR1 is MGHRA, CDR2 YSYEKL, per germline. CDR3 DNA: TGCGCCAGCAGCCTCCTCGGACTTACTGGAAACACCATATATTTT. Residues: CASSLLGLTGNTIYF.

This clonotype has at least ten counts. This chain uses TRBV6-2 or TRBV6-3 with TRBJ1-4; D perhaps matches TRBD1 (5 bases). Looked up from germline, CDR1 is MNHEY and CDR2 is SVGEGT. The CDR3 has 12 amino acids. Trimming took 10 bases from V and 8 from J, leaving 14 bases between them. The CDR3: CATSAGGEKLFF. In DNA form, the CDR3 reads TGTGCCACGTCCGCCGGGGGAGAAAAACTGTTTTTT.